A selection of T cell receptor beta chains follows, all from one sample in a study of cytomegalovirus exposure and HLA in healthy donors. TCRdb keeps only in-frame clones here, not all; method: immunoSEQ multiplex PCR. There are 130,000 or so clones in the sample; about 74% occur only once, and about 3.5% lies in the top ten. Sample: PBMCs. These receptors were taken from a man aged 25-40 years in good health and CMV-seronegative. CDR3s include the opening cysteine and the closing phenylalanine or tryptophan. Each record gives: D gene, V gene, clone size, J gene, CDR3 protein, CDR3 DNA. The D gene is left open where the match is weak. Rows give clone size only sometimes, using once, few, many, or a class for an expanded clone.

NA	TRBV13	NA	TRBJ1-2	CASGGYTF	TGTGCCAGCGGCGGCTACACCTTC
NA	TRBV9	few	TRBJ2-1	CASSPRENEQFF	TGTGCCAGCAGCCCACGGGAGAATGAGCAGTTCTTC
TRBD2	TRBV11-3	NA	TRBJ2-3	CASSLDAAGVNTQYF	TGTGCCAGCAGCTTAGATGCAGCGGGGGTTAATACGCAGTATTTT
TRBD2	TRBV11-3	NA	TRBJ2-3	CASSRTSGGSTDTQYF	TGTGCCAGCAGCCGGACTAGCGGGGGTTCCACAGATACGCAGTATTTT
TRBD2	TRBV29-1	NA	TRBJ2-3	CSVKGTSGNTETSTDTQYF	TGCAGCGTCAAGGGGACTAGCGGGAACACAGAGACTAGCACAGATACGCAGTATTTT
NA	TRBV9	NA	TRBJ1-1	CASSPREGSPEAFF	TGTGCCAGCAGCCCCCGGGAGGGCTCCCCTGAAGCTTTCTTT
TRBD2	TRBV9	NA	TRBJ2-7	CASSPVGGGPEQYF	TGTGCCAGCAGCCCTGTGGGGGGAGGGCCCGAGCAGTACTTC
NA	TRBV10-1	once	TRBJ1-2	CASSDRTDYGYTF	TGCGCCAGCAGTGACCGGACAGACTATGGCTACACCTTC
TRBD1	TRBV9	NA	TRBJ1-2	CASNPGQGVGGYTF	TGTGCCAGCAATCCGGGACAGGGTGTTGGTGGCTACACCTTC
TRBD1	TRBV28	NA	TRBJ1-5	CASSFISQGEGQPQHF	TGTGCCAGCAGTTTCATCTCACAGGGGGAGGGGCAGCCCCAGCATTTT
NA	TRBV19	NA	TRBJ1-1	CASSMEILNTEAFF	TGTGCCAGTAGTATGGAGATCTTGAACACTGAAGCTTTCTTT